The 5 T cell receptor beta chains in this list originate from one sample, sequenced in a study of blood T cell repertoires in COVID-19. The data were produced by immunoSEQ multiplex PCR, yet TCRdb's version contains in-frame clones alone and is incomplete. The sample yields some 140,000 clones, approximately 85% seen once. Sequencing was performed on peripheral blood. Source of these receptors: a human donor in a cohort sampled during active COVID-19.

This clone was seen once. This chain connects TRBV5-1 to TRBJ2-3; D unresolved. V dropped 0 bases and J dropped 0 bases, with 8 bases sitting between them. The CDR3 is 15 amino acids. CDR1 SGHRS and CDR2 YFSETQ come from the germline V gene. DNA of the CDR3: TGCGCCAGCAGCTTGGGCGGAGCCAGCACAGATACGCAGTATTTT. Protein sequence: CASSLGGASTDTQYF.

This chain uses TRBV18 with TRBJ2-5; 7 nucleotides match TRBD1. The trim removed 2 bases at V and 3 bases at J, leaving 6 bases unmatched. Germline CDR1 reads KGHSH; CDR2 reads LQKENI. This CDR3 region has 15 residues. This CDR3 is CASSPSQGLKETQYF. In DNA, the CDR3 is TGTGCCAGCTCACCATCACAGGGGCTTAAAGAGACCCAGTACTTC.

CDR3 residues: CASSLDLRGQETQYF. In DNA form, the CDR3 reads TGTGCCAGCAGCTTAGATCTGCGGGGGCAAGAGACCCAGTACTTC. The chain recombines TRBV11-2 with TRBJ2-5, with 7 bases aligning to TRBD2. Germline CDR1 reads SGHAT; CDR2 reads FQNNGV. This CDR3 is built from 15 residues. Trimming at V came to 0 bases and at J to 2 bases, leaving 3 bases not matched to a gene.

The chain combines TRBV6-5 with TRBJ1-1; no clear D. Germline loops: CDR1 MNHEY, CDR2 SVGAGI. The V end lost 2 bases, the J end lost 1 base, and 5 bases lay between the germline ends. The CDR3 runs 13 residues. CDR3 coding DNA: TGTGCCAGCAGTTACCAAGCGAACACTGAAGCTTTCTTT. Translating gives CASSYQANTEAFF.

The genes are TRBV5-4 and TRBJ1-2, with TRBD1 identical over 9 bases. V trimming: 3 bases; J trimming: 4 bases; junction bases outside the gene matches: 10. The germline gives CDR1 SGHNT, CDR2 YYREEE (reference sequence). This CDR3 region has 16 residues. The CDR3 sequence: CASSSTPTGGPYGYTF. CDR3 sequence (DNA): TGTGCCAGCAGCTCGACCCCCACAGGGGGCCCCTATGGCTACACCTTC.